This TCR beta chain originates from a study of shared clonotypes between healthy human individuals. This clone was counted once. Only in-frame clones appear in the TCRdb table, and some are missing; sequencing was by immunoSEQ multiplex PCR. This sample has around 2,000,000 clones, with over 85% found just once. Positive CCR7 selection of CD45RO-negative cells yielded the naive CD8 cells, and terminally differentiated effector memory CD45RA+ cells were excluded. The V end was cut by 2 bases, the J end by 8 bases, with 12 bases between. Germline CDR1 reads MNHEY; CDR2 reads SMNVEV (reference sequence). CDR3 size: 14 residues.

The chain joins TRBV27 to TRBJ1-4; the D is unclear. The sequenced sample consisted of naive CD8+ T cells sorted from blood. This TCR derives from a man in his late teens or twenties in good health. CDR3 residues: CASSLGWDGEKLFF. The CDR3 DNA is TGTGCCAGCAGTTTAGGCTGGGATGGAGAAAAACTGTTTTTT.